Here is one T cell receptor beta chain with its context. The identical CDR3 is also encoded by other nucleotide sequences in the sample. This entry belongs to a study of blood T cell repertoires in COVID-19. At the level of the study: The origin of the acute and convalescent COVID-19 samples was the United States, Italy and Spain. T cells, B-cell-depleted T cells, or PBMCs supplied cDNA or gDNA.

In the original analysis: Amplification of reference gene primers was used by the study to estimate nucleated cell counts. Using immunoSEQ multiplex PCR, the repertoire was profiled, and TCRdb retains in-frame clones only, with some absent. That table furnishes V, J and clone size, whereas the DNA furnished D and trimming. Of 350,000 or so clones listed, 83% are singletons. Trimming removed 5 bases from V and 3 bases from J; junction bases left unmatched: 4. Germline values: CDR1 SGHTA, CDR2 FQGNSA. The CDR3 is 13 amino acids. This sequence joins TRBV7-2 and TRBJ2-7; TRBD2 matches 7 bases. Sequenced sample: peripheral blood. The sequence derives from a young man with active or convalescent COVID-19. The CDR3 protein is CASSLGGGYEQYF. The CDR3 nucleotides are TGTGCCAGCAGCCTGGGGGGGGGCTACGAGCAGTACTTC.